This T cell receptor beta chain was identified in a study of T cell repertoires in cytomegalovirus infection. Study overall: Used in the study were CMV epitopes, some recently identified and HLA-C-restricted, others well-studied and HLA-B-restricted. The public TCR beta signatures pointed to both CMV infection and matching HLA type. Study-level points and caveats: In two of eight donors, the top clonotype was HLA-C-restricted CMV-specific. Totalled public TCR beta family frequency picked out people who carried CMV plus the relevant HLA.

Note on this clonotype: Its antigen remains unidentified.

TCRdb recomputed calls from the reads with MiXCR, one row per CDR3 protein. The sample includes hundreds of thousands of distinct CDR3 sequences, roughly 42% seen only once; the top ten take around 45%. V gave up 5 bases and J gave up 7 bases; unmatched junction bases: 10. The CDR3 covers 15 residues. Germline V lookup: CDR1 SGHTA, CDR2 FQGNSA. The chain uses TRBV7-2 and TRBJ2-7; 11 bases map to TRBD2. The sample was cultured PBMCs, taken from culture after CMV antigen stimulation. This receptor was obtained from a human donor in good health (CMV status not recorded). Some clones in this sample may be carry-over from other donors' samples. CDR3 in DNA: TGTGCCAGCAGCACTCGGACTAGCGGGTATCAGGAGCAGTACTTC. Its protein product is CASSTRTSGYQEQYF.